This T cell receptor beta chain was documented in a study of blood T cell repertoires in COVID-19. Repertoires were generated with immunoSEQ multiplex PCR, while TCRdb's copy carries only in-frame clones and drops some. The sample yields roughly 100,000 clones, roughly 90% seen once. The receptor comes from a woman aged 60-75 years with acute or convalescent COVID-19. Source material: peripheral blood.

CDR3 region: CASSRLAPSTDTQYF. The CDR3 region has the DNA TGTGCCAGCAGTCGACTAGCTCCTAGCACAGATACGCAGTATTTT. The chain has TRBV2 and TRBJ2-3, with TRBD2 matching 7 bases. Losses at the gene ends were 5 bases for V and 0 bases for J; bases not matched to a gene: 5. The CDR3 has 15 residues. Germline V lookup: CDR1 SNHLY, CDR2 FYNNEI.